This TCR beta chain was captured by sequencing in a study of blood T cell repertoires in COVID-19. Overall study context: Sample material is recorded as cDNA or gDNA derived from T cells, B-cell-depleted T cells, or PBMCs.

TCRdb's copy holds only in-frame clones and misses some; the assay was immunoSEQ multiplex PCR. Of 150,000 or so clones listed, approximately 86% are singletons. The receptor was isolated from a man between 60 and 75 years old with COVID-19, enrolled during active disease. The sequenced sample was peripheral blood.

The DNA of the CDR3 is TGTGCCAGCAGTACCAGGACAGGGGCTAACTATGGCTACACCTTC. Protein sequence: CASSTRTGANYGYTF. V and J are TRBV28 and TRBJ1-2, with 9 bases identical to TRBD1. Germline V gene sequence: CDR1 MDHEN, CDR2 SYDVKM. The CDR3 loop spans 15 amino acids. With 5 bases clipped from V and 0 bases from J, the junction kept 4 bases outside the gene matches.